This TCR beta chain was sequenced during a study of sequential checkpoint blockade in melanoma. Study in general: Arm A got nivolumab then ipilimumab; arm B the reverse, 1:1. TCRbeta immunosequencing was performed on DNA from more than 75 pretreatment melanoma tumor samples. After nivolumab or ipilimumab alone, about two dozen patients had week-13 rebiopsies.

TCRdb's table, derived via immunoSEQ multiplex PCR, lists solely in-frame clones and lacks some. The sample shows more than 9,500 clones, about 25% of them seen only once. The sample's treatment: randomized to nivolumab then ipilimumab (arm A) or the reverse (arm B). Points from the study as a whole: Tumor T-cell fraction and clonality correlated with PD-L1 and CD8+ counts.

This clone was recorded a few times. The antigen is unknown. The CDR3 runs 15 residues. Germline V CDR1 and CDR2: MDHEN, SYDVKM. With 5 bases removed from V and 7 bases from J, the gap between germline ends came to 19 bases. The sample in question was tumor tissue (inferred from file names), obtained from a patient given nivolumab and ipilimumab in sequence. The chain is built from TRBV28 and TRBJ2-3; D gene ambiguous. The TCR originated in a human donor with melanoma. The CDR3, as DNA: TGTGCCAGCAGTGGATTAAGGTCCGACCCGAATACGCAGTATTTT. Protein sequence: CASSGLRSDPNTQYF.